The source of this T cell receptor (beta chain) is a study of cytomegalovirus exposure and HLA in healthy donors. On the study more broadly: An analysis done earlier identified around 100 million unique TCR beta sequences from approximately 180 million T cells. Assignment to the Caucasian-associated ancestry cluster applied to approximately 80% of the roughly 410 genotyped donors. General observations from the study: According to reports, the classifier identified cytomegalovirus status with high specificity and sensitivity. Overall, roughly 170 TCR beta chains were annotated as cytomegalovirus-associated.

A multiplex PCR was run with 60 Vbeta primers and 13 Jbeta primers. The table came from immunoSEQ multiplex PCR; TCRdb's copy has only in-frame clones and leaves some out. The sample records around 100,000 clones, around 80% being singletons. Turning to this clone: Antigen: not known.

V shed 5 bases and J shed 3 bases, with 11 bases lying between them. Germline V lookup: CDR1 SGDLS, CDR2 YYNGEE. The CDR3 loop spans 14 amino acids. The chain links TRBV9 to TRBJ2-2; TRBD2 is a possible D gene (5 bases). Sequenced material: PBMCs. The receptor comes from a young man in good health and CMV-seronegative. In DNA form, the CDR3 reads TGTGCCAGCAGAGAGGGAACCGACACCGGGGAGCTGTTTTTT. It is translated as CASREGTDTGELFF. Full variable domain (outside the CDR3, taken from reference TRBV9 and TRBJ2-2): DSGVTQTPKHLITATGQRVTLRCSPRSGDLSVYWYQQSLDQGLQFLIQYYNGEERAKGNILERFSAQQFPDLHSELNLSSLELGDSALYFCASREGTDTGELFFGEGSRLTVL.